This entry lists 16 T cell receptor beta chains sequenced from one sample in a study of cytomegalovirus exposure and HLA in healthy donors. The PCR had 60 Vbeta and 13 Jbeta primers. Produced via immunoSEQ multiplex PCR; TCRdb's table is partial and in-frame only. In total, the table holds more than 65,000 clones. The sequencing sample was made of PBMCs. The receptors were sampled from a man aged 35 to 55 in good health and CMV-seronegative.

This chain connects TRBV7-9 to TRBJ1-4, with D perhaps matching TRBD1 (5 bases). The CDR3 consists of 16 residues. In germline, CDR1 is SEHNR, CDR2 FQNEAQ (reference sequence). Between the trimmed V and J ends, which lost 2 bases and 6 bases, there was a span of 16 bases. Here the CDR3 reads CASSLKVSIQDEKLFF. The CDR3 DNA follows: TGTGCCAGCAGCTTAAAGGTCTCAATACAGGATGAAAAACTGTTTTTT.

The DNA of the CDR3 is TGTGCCAGTAGTGGTACAGGGGGAAGCAATCAGCCCCAGCATTTT. This encodes CASSGTGGSNQPQHF. The chain couples TRBV19 to TRBJ1-5; 8 bases align to TRBD1. This CDR3 comprises 15 residues. Germline CDR1 reads LNHDA; CDR2 reads SQIVND (reference sequence). J gave up 1 base and V 5 bases, and 4 bases lay outside the gene matches.

The chain has TRBV5-1 and TRBJ1-1, with D tentatively TRBD1 (6 bases). Per the germline V gene, CDR1 is SGHRS and CDR2 is YFSETQ. V was clipped by 0 bases and J by 5 bases, with 11 bases between them. The CDR3 loop spans 14 amino acids. DNA of the CDR3: TGCGCCAGCAGCTTGGCGGGGGGGCGGACTGAAGCTTTCTTT. Translation gives CASSLAGGRTEAFF.

This chain uses TRBV12-5 with TRBJ2-7, with 7 bases lining up with TRBD1. This CDR3 comprises 13 residues. The V and J ends lost 6 bases and 7 bases, in that order; junction bases with no gene match: 9. Germline V gene lookup returns CDR1 LGHNT and CDR2 FRNRAP. CDR3 sequence reads: CASGPTGEGEQYF. The CDR3 DNA is TGTGCTAGTGGACCTACAGGGGAAGGTGAGCAGTACTTC.

The chain combines TRBV4-2 with TRBJ2-3, with 10 bases lining up with TRBD2. Germline lookup yields CDR1 LGHNA and CDR2 YNFKEQ. This CDR3 comprises 16 residues. Germline trimming cut 0 bases from V and 4 bases from J; bases unmatched to any gene: 4. The CDR3: CASSQDQRGGPDTQYF. The CDR3 region has the DNA TGTGCCAGCAGCCAAGATCAGCGGGGGGGCCCAGATACGCAGTATTTT.

The chain employs TRBV9 and TRBJ2-4; 14 positions match TRBD2. The CDR3 is 13 residues long. With V trimmed by 4 bases and J by 13 bases, 4 bases remained unmatched. Germline V gene data show CDR1 as SGDLS and CDR2 as YYNGEE. The CDR3 reads CASSPRTSGGQYF. The CDR3 DNA follows: TGTGCCAGCAGCCCCCGGACTAGCGGGGGGCAGTACTTC.

The gene calls are TRBV6-5 and TRBJ1-2; possibly TRBD1 for D (6 bases). Germline values: CDR1 MNHEY, CDR2 SVGAGI. V was trimmed by 3 bases and J by 0 bases, leaving 14 bases between them. This CDR3 is built from 16 residues. The DNA for the CDR3 is TGTGCCAGCAGTTATTCTTGGACAGTTACTAACTATGGCTACACCTTC. Translation: CASSYSWTVTNYGYTF.

The chain carries TRBV11-1 and TRBJ2-7, with 12 bases aligning to TRBD1. The length of the CDR3 is 15 residues. The trim removed 3 bases at V and 7 bases at J, leaving 7 bases unmatched. Germline assignment: CDR1 SGHAT and CDR2 FQDESV (reference sequence). The CDR3 sequence: CASSLVGTGGWEQYF. CDR3 sequence (DNA): TGTGCCAGCAGCTTGGTTGGGACAGGGGGCTGGGAGCAGTACTTC.

This rearrangement joins TRBV15 to TRBJ1-1, with 7 positions matching TRBD1. V dropped 3 bases and J dropped 6; count of bases not matched to a gene: 13. CDR1 is LNHNV and CDR2 is YYDKDF in the germline V gene (reference sequence). The CDR3 has 16 residues. CDR3 residues: CATSRYQGVGNPEAFF. CDR3 nucleotides: TGTGCCACCAGCAGGTACCAGGGGGTAGGTAACCCTGAAGCTTTCTTT.

The rearrangement joins TRBV10-3 to TRBJ1-1, with TRBD1 matching 7 bases. The CDR3 covers 13 residues. CDR1 and CDR2 from the germline V gene are ENHRY and SYGVKD. The V and J ends lost 6 bases and 1 base, in that order; junction bases with no gene match: 2. In nucleotides, the CDR3 is TGTGCCATCAGGGGACAGAGGAACACTGAAGCTTTCTTT. Translation gives CAIRGQRNTEAFF.

CDR3 nucleotides: TGTGCCAGCAGTTTAGGAGGGAGACCTTCGGGGGAAAAACTGTTTTTT. Residues: CASSLGGRPSGEKLFF. The V call is TRBV27, the J call TRBJ1-4; D gene unclear. The CDR3 is made up of 16 amino acids. V shed 2 bases and J shed 8 bases, with 18 bases lying between them. The V gene's germline CDR1 is MNHEY and CDR2 SMNVEV (reference sequence).

The V gene is TRBV6-6, the J gene TRBJ2-1; no clear D. This CDR3 spans 14 amino acids. Trimming stripped 6 bases from V and 6 bases from J, with 15 bases between. Germline V gene sequence: CDR1 MNHNY, CDR2 SVGAGI (reference sequence). The CDR3 loop is CASSQLPPFNEQFF. The CDR3 DNA follows: TGTGCCAGCAGCCAACTCCCCCCTTTCAATGAGCAGTTCTTC.

This chain uses TRBV5-4 with TRBJ2-4; D is perhaps TRBD2 (6 bases). Looked up from germline, CDR1 is SGHNT and CDR2 is YYREEE (reference sequence). V lost 0 bases, J lost 1 base, and 11 bases lay in between. The CDR3 spans 16 residues. In DNA, the CDR3 is TGTGCCAGCAGCTTGGACGGGACTGGGGCCAAAAACATTCAGTACTTC. This encodes CASSLDGTGAKNIQYF.

This chain links TRBV11-1 with TRBJ2-3, with D possibly matching TRBD1 (5 bases). This CDR3 comprises 15 residues. V dropped 2 bases and J dropped 1 base, with 10 bases sitting between them. Germline V CDR1 and CDR2: SGHAT, FQDESV (reference sequence). The CDR3 loop reads CASSLLGLGTDTQYF. In DNA, the CDR3 is TGTGCCAGCAGCTTATTGGGGCTCGGCACAGATACGCAGTATTTT.

This chain connects TRBV4-1 to TRBJ1-1; 8 bases are shared with TRBD1. This CDR3 has 17 residues. V lost 2 bases to trimming and J lost 3 bases; unmatched junction nucleotides: 11. Per germline, CDR1 MGHRA and CDR2 YSYEKL. CDR3 nucleotides: TGCGCCAGCAGCCAATCGAGGACAGGGACGCTTGACACTGAAGCTTTCTTT. Translated, it gives CASSQSRTGTLDTEAFF.

The V gene is TRBV11-2, the J gene TRBJ1-1; 8 bases are a match to TRBD1. The CDR3 is 14 amino acids. The J segment lost 7 bases and the V segment lost 4 bases, leaving 8 bases of the junction unmatched. The germline CDR1 and CDR2 sequences are SGHAT and FQNNGV. The CDR3 reads CASSSDRGSFEAFF. The CDR3 region has the DNA TGTGCCAGCAGCTCCGACAGGGGCTCGTTTGAAGCTTTCTTT.